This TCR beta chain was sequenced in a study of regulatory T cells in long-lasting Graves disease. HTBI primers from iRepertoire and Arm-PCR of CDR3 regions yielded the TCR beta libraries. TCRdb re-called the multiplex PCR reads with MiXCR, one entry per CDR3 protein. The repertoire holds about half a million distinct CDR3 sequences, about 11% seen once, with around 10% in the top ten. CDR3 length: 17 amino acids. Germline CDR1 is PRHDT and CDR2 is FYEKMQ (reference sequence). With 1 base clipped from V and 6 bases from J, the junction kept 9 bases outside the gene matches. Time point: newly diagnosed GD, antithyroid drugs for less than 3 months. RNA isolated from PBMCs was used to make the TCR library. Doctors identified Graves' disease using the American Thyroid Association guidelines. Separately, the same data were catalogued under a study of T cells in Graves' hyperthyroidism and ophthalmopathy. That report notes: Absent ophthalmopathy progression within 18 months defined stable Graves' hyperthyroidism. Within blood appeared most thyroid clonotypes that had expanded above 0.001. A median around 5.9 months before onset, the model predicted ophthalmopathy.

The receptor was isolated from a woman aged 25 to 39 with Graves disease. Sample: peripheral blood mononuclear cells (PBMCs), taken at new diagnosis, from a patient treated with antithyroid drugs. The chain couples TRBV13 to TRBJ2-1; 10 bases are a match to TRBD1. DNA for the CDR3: TGTGCCAGCAGCTTAGAGGGACAGGGGTATAGTGGCAATGAGCAGTTCTTC. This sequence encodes CASSLEGQGYSGNEQFF.